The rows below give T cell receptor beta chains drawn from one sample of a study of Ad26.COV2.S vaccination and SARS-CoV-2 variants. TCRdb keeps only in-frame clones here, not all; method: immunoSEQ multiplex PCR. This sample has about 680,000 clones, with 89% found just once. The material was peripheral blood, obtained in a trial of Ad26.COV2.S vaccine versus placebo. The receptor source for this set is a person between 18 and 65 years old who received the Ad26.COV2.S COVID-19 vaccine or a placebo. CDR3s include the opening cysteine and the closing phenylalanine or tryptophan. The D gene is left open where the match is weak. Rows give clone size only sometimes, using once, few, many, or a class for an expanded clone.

CASSPSGGRGTSPREQYF,TGTGCCAGCAGCCCGTCCGGGGGAAGAGGGACCAGCCCGAGGGAGCAGTACTTC,TRBV11-3,-,TRBJ2-7,-,18
CASSPHVRAGVNEQYF,TGTGCCAGCAGCCCCCACGTGAGGGCAGGGGTGAATGAGCAGTACTTC,TRBV9,-,TRBJ2-7,-,16
CASREGAGGANMNTEAFF,TGTGCCAGCAGAGAAGGAGCGGGGGGCGCAAATATGAACACTGAAGCTTTCTTT,TRBV7-9,-,TRBJ1-1,-,18
CASSQGAGELFF,TGTGCCAGCAGCCAAGGGGCCGGGGAGCTGTTTTTT,TRBV6-5,-,TRBJ2-2,-,12
CASRYRGVTEAFF,TGTGCCAGCAGATACAGGGGGGTCACTGAAGCTTTCTTT,TRBV12-3/TRBV12-4,TRBD1,TRBJ1-1,few,13
CASSTRDSRGGETQYF,TGCGCCAGCAGCACCCGGGACAGTAGGGGGGGAGAGACCCAGTACTTC,TRBV5-1,-,TRBJ2-5,once,16
CASSPQGAFSGANVLTF,TGTGCCAGCAGCCCACAGGGGGCCTTCTCTGGGGCCAACGTCCTGACTTTC,TRBV14,TRBD1,TRBJ2-6,-,17
CASSATSDGRTEAFF,TGTGCCAGCAGCGCAACCTCGGACGGCAGAACAGAAGCTTTCTTT,TRBV7-6,-,TRBJ1-1,-,15
CASSTRDTNQPQHF,TGTGCCAGTAGCACCCGGGACACCAATCAGCCCCAGCATTTT,TRBV19,-,TRBJ1-5,-,14
CASTQGGSGNTIYF,TGTGCCAGCACCCAAGGGGGCTCTGGAAACACCATATATTTT,TRBV3-1/TRBV3-2,-,TRBJ1-3,-,14
CAWSVLGSGSEKLFF,TGTGCCTGGAGTGTGTTGGGTTCGGGAAGTGAAAAACTGTTTTTT,TRBV30,-,TRBJ1-4,once,15
CAWSRDSYEQYF,TGTGCCTGGAGTAGGGACTCCTACGAGCAGTACTTC,TRBV30,-,TRBJ2-7,few,12
CASSQKGWGTEAFF,TGTGCCAGCAGCCAAAAGGGGTGGGGCACTGAAGCTTTCTTT,TRBV3-1/TRBV3-2,-,TRBJ1-1,-,14
CASSSPADSQETQYF,TGTGCCAGCAGCTCCCCCGCCGACAGCCAAGAGACCCAGTACTTC,TRBV7-6,-,TRBJ2-5,-,15
CASSVERGTYSNNEQFF,TGTGCCAGCAGCGTAGAGAGGGGGACTTATTCAAACAATGAGCAGTTCTTC,TRBV9,-,TRBJ2-1,-,17
CASSSPTGTSGYNEQFF,TGTGCCAGCAGCTCCCCCACCGGGACTTCAGGTTACAATGAGCAGTTCTTC,TRBV3-1/TRBV3-2,-,TRBJ2-1,-,17
CSTPRGGRGTEAFF,TGCAGCACCCCGAGGGGGGGGCGAGGTACTGAAGCTTTCTTT,TRBV29-1,-,TRBJ1-1,-,14
CASSPTREKLFF,TGTGCCAGCAGTCCCACCCGTGAAAAACTGTTTTTT,TRBV12-3/TRBV12-4,-,TRBJ1-4,once,12
CASSKPGTGSYEQYF,TGTGCCAGCAGTAAGCCCGGGACAGGCTCCTACGAGCAGTACTTC,TRBV5-8,TRBD1,TRBJ2-7,-,15
CATSREAGTAYTEAFF,TGTGCCACCAGCAGAGAAGCCGGGACCGCTTACACTGAAGCTTTCTTT,TRBV15,-,TRBJ1-1,-,16
CAWSVLRGISTGELFF,TGTGCCTGGAGTGTACTTAGGGGCATAAGCACCGGGGAGCTGTTTTTT,TRBV30,-,TRBJ2-2,-,16
CASSLAGDRGQFF,TGTGCCAGCAGCTTAGCGGGGGACAGGGGGCAGTTCTTC,TRBV7-2,TRBD1,TRBJ2-1,-,13
CASSLVQGNNSPLHF,TGTGCCAGCAGTTTGGTTCAGGGAAATAATTCACCCCTCCACTTT,TRBV6-2/TRBV6-3,-,TRBJ1-6,-,15
CASSLAPNTEAFF,TGTGCCAGCAGCTTGGCACCAAACACTGAAGCTTTCTTT,TRBV5-6,-,TRBJ1-1,-,13
CASSLEGGEGEKLFF,TGCGCCAGCAGCCTCGAGGGAGGGGAAGGAGAAAAACTGTTTTTT,TRBV4-1,-,TRBJ1-4,-,15
CASSSGDGGYLYEQYF,TGTGCCAGCAGTTCGGGGGACGGAGGTTACCTTTACGAGCAGTACTTC,TRBV27,-,TRBJ2-7,-,16
CASSYLGEGTETQYF,TGTGCCAGCAGTTACCTGGGCGAGGGGACAGAGACCCAGTACTTC,TRBV6-5,-,TRBJ2-5,-,15
CASSINHGTEAFF,TGTGCCAGTAGTATTAATCATGGCACTGAAGCTTTCTTT,TRBV19,-,TRBJ1-1,-,13
CASTSSLGGGYTF,TGTGCCAGCACAAGCTCCCTTGGAGGGGGCTACACCTTC,TRBV27,-,TRBJ1-2,-,13
CASSPGTSNTEAFF,TGTGCCAGCAGCCCTGGGACATCGAACACTGAAGCTTTCTTT,TRBV7-9,-,TRBJ1-1,few,14
CASILPGDRGKGAFF,TGTGCCAGCATCCTCCCCGGGGACAGGGGGAAAGGAGCTTTCTTT,TRBV6-5,TRBD1,TRBJ1-1,-,15
CASSSGTGLNQPQHF,TGTGCCAGCAGTTCCGGGACAGGGCTCAATCAGCCCCAGCATTTT,TRBV28,TRBD1,TRBJ1-5,-,15
CASSAGQGISYNSPLHF,TGTGCCAGCAGTGCTGGACAGGGGATCTCCTATAATTCACCCCTCCACTTT,TRBV6-1,TRBD1,TRBJ1-6,-,17
CASNTKRDHEQYF,TGTGCCAGCAATACGAAAAGGGACCACGAGCAGTACTTC,TRBV12-3/TRBV12-4,-,TRBJ2-7,few,13
CASIKGVTGELFF,TGTGCCAGCATCAAAGGGGTCACCGGGGAGCTGTTTTTT,TRBV3-1/TRBV3-2,-,TRBJ2-2,-,13
CASSWLGVSNTGELFF,TGTGCCAGCAGCTGGCTAGGGGTTTCGAACACCGGGGAGCTGTTTTTT,TRBV7-2,-,TRBJ2-2,-,16
CASTLGDGQFF,TGTGCCAGCACTTTAGGTGATGGGCAGTTCTTC,TRBV12-3/TRBV12-4,-,TRBJ2-1,-,11
CASTLGQGARNTEAFF,TGTGCCAGCACCCTTGGGCAGGGGGCGAGGAACACTGAAGCTTTCTTT,TRBV7-8,TRBD1,TRBJ1-1,-,16
CASSPDKSYGYTF,TGTGCCAGCAGCCCTGACAAGTCCTATGGCTACACCTTC,TRBV11-1,-,TRBJ1-2,-,13
CASSVEAYNEQFF,TGTGCCAGCAGCGTAGAGGCCTACAATGAGCAGTTCTTC,TRBV9,-,TRBJ2-1,-,13
CATSDPGQGGEKLFF,TGTGCCACCAGTGATCCCGGACAGGGGGGTGAAAAACTGTTTTTT,TRBV24-1,TRBD1,TRBJ1-4,-,15
CAISGRGNQPQHF,TGTGCCATCAGTGGGAGGGGCAATCAGCCCCAGCATTTT,TRBV10-3,-,TRBJ1-5,-,13
CASSYRTGSSGNTIYF,TGTGCCAGCAGCTATAGGACGGGGAGCTCTGGAAACACCATATATTTT,TRBV6-2/TRBV6-3,-,TRBJ1-3,-,16
CASSQEGTTGLAGTDTQYF,TGTGCCAGCAGCCAAGAGGGGACAACGGGACTAGCGGGCACAGATACGCAGTATTTT,TRBV4-2,TRBD2,TRBJ2-3,-,19
CASSGDGPPLHF,TGTGCCAGCAGCGGGGACGGTCCACCCCTCCACTTT,TRBV9,-,TRBJ1-6,-,12
CASSINVYSNQPQHF,TGTGCCAGTAGTATAAATGTATATAGCAATCAGCCCCAGCATTTT,TRBV19,-,TRBJ1-5,-,15
CASSQGWDSTYEQYF,TGCGCCAGCAGCCAAGGGTGGGACAGCACCTACGAGCAGTACTTC,TRBV4-3,TRBD1,TRBJ2-7,few,15
CASSYSQNQPQHF,TGTGCCAGCAGTTACTCGCAGAATCAGCCCCAGCATTTT,TRBV6-6,-,TRBJ1-5,-,13
CASSVDPGGWSGTQYF,TGTGCCAGCAGCGTCGATCCGGGAGGCTGGAGTGGGACCCAGTACTTC,TRBV9,TRBD2,TRBJ2-5,-,16
CASSLWTSADEQFF,TGTGCCAGCAGCCTCTGGACTAGCGCTGATGAGCAGTTCTTC,TRBV7-8,TRBD2,TRBJ2-1,-,14
CATSDFRGREQYF,TGTGCCACCAGTGATTTTAGGGGGCGCGAGCAGTACTTC,TRBV24-1,TRBD1,TRBJ2-7,-,13